A selection of T cell receptor beta chains follows, all from one sample in a study of post-analysis software for immune sequencing data. TCRdb reanalysed the PCR reads using MiXCR and keeps one entry per CDR3 protein. The table lists approximately 730,000 distinct CDR3 sequences, 46% of them singletons, with 4% to 5% in the top ten. Sequenced: blood. Receptors were obtained from a girl aged 5 to 17 with multiple sclerosis. CDR3s include the opening cysteine and the closing phenylalanine or tryptophan. The D gene is left open where the match is weak. The size entry is marked missing in some rows and otherwise reads once, few, many or a size class.

V	J	size	D	DNA	CDR3
TRBV10-3	TRBJ2-3	.	.	TGTGCCATCAGTGAGCTCCTGAGGGCAGATACGCAGTATTTT	CAISELLRADTQYF
TRBV7-2	TRBJ2-1	.	.	TGTGCCAGCAGCTTAGGACTACCTAGGGATGAGCAGTTCTTC	CASSLGLPRDEQFF
TRBV20-1	TRBJ2-3	.	TRBD2	TGCAGTGCTGCCCTAGCGGGAGGGCCCGATACGCAGTATTTT	CSAALAGGPDTQYF
TRBV10-3	TRBJ2-7	.	.	TGTGCCATCAGTGAGGGCGGGTACCCCTACGAGCAGTACTTC	CAISEGGYPYEQYF
TRBV10-3	TRBJ2-1	.	TRBD1	TGTGCCATCACCCCGGGACAGGGTCGGGGTGAGCAGTTCTTC	CAITPGQGRGEQFF
TRBV4-2	TRBJ2-1	.	TRBD2	TGTGCCAGCAGCCAAGAGTGGCTAGCGGACAATGAGCAGTTCTTC	CASSQEWLADNEQFF
TRBV28	TRBJ2-1	.	.	TGTGCCAGCAGGGCCGGGACCCTGCCGTTCTTC	CASRAGTLPFF
TRBV5-6	TRBJ2-4	.	.	TGTGCCAGCAGCTTGGGGGCTGGGTTCGAAAACATTCAGTACTTC	CASSLGAGFENIQYF
TRBV7-9	TRBJ1-2	.	.	TGTGCCAGCAGCTCCGGGGGGATAAACTATGGCTACACCTTC	CASSSGGINYGYTF
TRBV28	TRBJ2-7	.	.	TGTGCCAGCAATCCCTTCCGGGACAACTCCTACGAGCAGTACTTC	CASNPFRDNSYEQYF
TRBV5-1	TRBJ2-3	.	TRBD1	TGCGCCAGCAGCGGGACAGGGGGTCCTAATACGCAGTATTTT	CASSGTGGPNTQYF
TRBV12-3/TRBV12-4	TRBJ2-7	.	.	TGTGCCAGCAGTACAAGGGACACCCTACCCTACGAGCAGTACTTC	CASSTRDTLPYEQYF
TRBV6-1	TRBJ2-1	.	TRBD2	TGTGCCAGCACCGAACGACTAGCGGAGTTAGGCAATGAGCAGTTCTTC	CASTERLAELGNEQFF
TRBV5-6	TRBJ2-1	.	TRBD2	TGTGCCTGCAGCCCGCGTCTGACTAGCGTCACTTGCAATGAGCAGTTCTTC	CACSPRLTSVTCNEQFF
TRBV12-3/TRBV12-4	TRBJ2-5	.	.	TGTGCCAGCAGTTTAAAAGTGAATCCGGCTAGACAAGAGACCCAGTACTTC	CASSLKVNPARQETQYF
TRBV10-3	TRBJ2-7	.	TRBD2	TGTGCCATCAGCGCGGGAGGGGCTAACTACGAGCAGTACTTC	CAISAGGANYEQYF
TRBV25-1	TRBJ2-5	.	TRBD2	TGTGCCAGCAGTGAATATGGGGGACTAGGAGGGACCCAGTACTTC	CASSEYGGLGGTQYF
TRBV7-2	TRBJ2-7	few	TRBD2	TGTGCCAGCAGCACTCCGGGACTAGCCTTCGAGCAGTACTTC	CASSTPGLAFEQYF
TRBV29-1	TRBJ2-5	few	TRBD2	TGCAGCGTGCATAGCGGGAGTCCAATCCAAGAGACCCAGTACTTC	CSVHSGSPIQETQYF
TRBV20-1	TRBJ2-3	.	.	TGCAGTGCTCTTCGGGCAGATACGCAGTATTTT	CSALRADTQYF
TRBV15	TRBJ2-1	.	.	TGTGCCACCGGCCCAGCACACCTTAACAATGAGCAGTTCTTC	CATGPAHLNNEQFF
TRBV28	TRBJ2-7	.	.	TGTGCCAGCAGTTCGTCGGCTGTGCAGGCGTACTTC	CASSSSAVQAYF
TRBV29-1	TRBJ2-1	.	.	TGCAGCGTCGAAGGGGGGACCGCCTTCTCCTACAATGAGCAGTTCTTC	CSVEGGTAFSYNEQFF
TRBV5-1	TRBJ2-2	.	.	TGCGCCAGCTCCGCGGGGGCTGGCGCCGGGGAGCTGTTTTTT	CASSAGAGAGELFF
TRBV20-1	TRBJ2-7	few	.	TGCAGTGCTAGCCCCTCACTAGGACGGCCGTACGAGCAGTACTTC	CSASPSLGRPYEQYF
TRBV20-1	TRBJ1-2	few	.	TGCAGTGCAAAACAGGGCCTGAGGGGCTACACCTTC	CSAKQGLRGYTF
TRBV7-2	TRBJ2-5	few	.	TGTGCCAGCAGCCCCGCCCAAGAGACCCAGTACTTC	CASSPAQETQYF
TRBV6-6	TRBJ2-5	.	.	TGTGCCACCCGAATAGGGGAGACCCAGTACTTC	CATRIGETQYF
TRBV29-1	TRBJ2-7	.	TRBD2	TGCAGCGTTGCGCGGGAGGGGTCCGAGCAGTACTTC	CSVAREGSEQYF
TRBV5-1	TRBJ1-2	.	TRBD1	TGCGCCAGCAGCTTGGAAGGGACAGGGGGTGGCTACACCTTC	CASSLEGTGGGYTF
TRBV10-3	TRBJ2-1	.	.	TGTGCCATCAGTGAGACCGGGGCAGATGAGCAGTTCTTC	CAISETGADEQFF
TRBV9	TRBJ1-2	few	TRBD1	TGTGCCAGCAGCACCGGACAGGAGAGATATGGCTACACCTTC	CASSTGQERYGYTF
TRBV5-1	TRBJ2-3	.	.	TGCGCCAGCAGCTTGGAGGGAGTGTCGCCAGATACGCAGTATTTT	CASSLEGVSPDTQYF
TRBV6-1	TRBJ1-5	.	TRBD1	TGTGCCAGCAGGCTAGACAGGGTCCAGCCCCAGCATTTT	CASRLDRVQPQHF
TRBV10-3	TRBJ1-2	.	.	TGTGCCATCAGTGAGGCGGGGGGGGCCTATGGCTACACCTTC	CAISEAGGAYGYTF
TRBV11-3	TRBJ2-1	.	.	TGTGCCAGCAGCTTAGGAGGCAGGGGCGCGCCCCTCTCCTACAATGAGCAGTTCTTC	CASSLGGRGAPLSYNEQFF
TRBV9	TRBJ2-1	.	TRBD2	TGTGCCAGCAGCGTAGAGGGGACTAGTAAATATGAGCAGTTCTTC	CASSVEGTSKYEQFF
TRBV12-3/TRBV12-4	TRBJ2-1	.	.	TGTGCCAGCAGTTTAAGGTCAGGGCTTACGAATGAGCAGTTCTTC	CASSLRSGLTNEQFF
TRBV20-1	TRBJ2-5	.	TRBD1	TGCAGTGCTAGAGTTTCAGGGGACAGCCAAGAGACCCAGTACTTC	CSARVSGDSQETQYF
TRBV29-1	TRBJ2-1	.	TRBD2	TGCAGCGTTGATGGGGATGGGGGACTAGCTAGCGGGAGCGCCTACAATGAGCAGTTCTTC	CSVDGDGGLASGSAYNEQFF
TRBV9	TRBJ2-7	.	TRBD1	TGTGCCAGCAGCGGGGGACAGGGGAACGAGCAGTACTTC	CASSGGQGNEQYF
TRBV12-3/TRBV12-4	TRBJ1-1	once	TRBD1	TGTGCCAGCAGTTTAGGACAGGGGATCTTATTGGGGACTGAAGCTTTCTTT	CASSLGQGILLGTEAFF
TRBV29-1	TRBJ2-5	few	TRBD2	TGCAGCGTCCTAGGACTAGCGGAGTGGGCAGAGACCCGGTACTTC	CSVLGLAEWAETRYF
TRBV18	TRBJ2-4	once	TRBD1	TGTGCCAGCTCACCGGACAGAGGGGGCCTAGGGTCCCTAGCCAAAAACATTCAGTACTTC	CASSPDRGGLGSLAKNIQYF
TRBV10-3	TRBJ1-2	many	TRBD1	TGTGCCATCAGTGAGGAGCGACAGGGGGCCAAAGGCTACACCTTC	CAISEERQGAKGYTF
TRBV5-1	TRBJ1-1	.	.	TGCGCCAGCAGCTTGTCGGGGTCCCGGGGGAACACTGAAGCTTTCTTT	CASSLSGSRGNTEAFF
TRBV7-9	TRBJ2-5	.	.	TGTGCCAGCAGCTTTATTGGTGCGGGTCCAAGGGAGACCCAGTACTTC	CASSFIGAGPRETQYF
TRBV29-1	TRBJ2-1	.	TRBD2	TGCAGCGTTGAAGGTATTAGCGGGAGGGCCTCATACAATGAGCAGTTCTTC	CSVEGISGRASYNEQFF
TRBV2	TRBJ2-1	few	TRBD2	TGTGCCAGCAGTGGTCAACTAGCGGGAGGGTGGAATGAGCAGTTCTTC	CASSGQLAGGWNEQFF
TRBV2	TRBJ1-2	.	.	TGTGCCAGCAGGCTCCGGGACGGAGGTTTGGGTGACTACACCTTC	CASRLRDGGLGDYTF
TRBV29-1	TRBJ2-1	few	TRBD2	TGCAGCGTTGTTAAAGGTAGCGGGAGTGTGTATGAGCAGTTCTTC	CSVVKGSGSVYEQFF
TRBV9	TRBJ2-6	.	TRBD1	TGTGCCAGCAGCGGAAAGCCGACAGGGGTCTCTGGGGCCAACGTCCTGACTTTC	CASSGKPTGVSGANVLTF
TRBV5-1	TRBJ2-1	.	.	TGCGCCAGCAGCTTCCACCTAGCGTCCGAGGAGGGCACGCAGTTCTTC	CASSFHLASEEGTQFF
TRBV28	TRBJ2-7	few	.	TGTGCCAGCAGTTTAAGGGTCAGCTCCTACGAGCAGTACTTC	CASSLRVSSYEQYF
TRBV20-1	TRBJ2-7	.	.	TGCAGTGCAAAGGGGCGGAGTCTTAGCTCCTACGAGCAGTACTTC	CSAKGRSLSSYEQYF
TRBV12-3/TRBV12-4	TRBJ2-4	once	TRBD2	TGTGCCAGCAGTTTAGGTGGTAGCGGGAGTAAGGAGCAGTACTTC	CASSLGGSGSKEQYF
TRBV12-3/TRBV12-4	TRBJ1-2	.	.	TGTGCCAACAGTTTATCGCCGGAAGGCTATGGCTACACCTTC	CANSLSPEGYGYTF
TRBV30	TRBJ2-1	.	.	TGTGCCTGGAGTTTCCAATCGACTAGGCAGAAGTTCTTC	CAWSFQSTRQKFF
TRBV29-1	TRBJ2-5	.	.	TGCAGTGCTGGAGCGGACAATGAGCAGTACTTC	CSAGADNEQYF
TRBV2	TRBJ2-7	.	.	TGTGCCAGCAGTGTGAAGGGAACGACCTACGAGCAGTACTTC	CASSVKGTTYEQYF